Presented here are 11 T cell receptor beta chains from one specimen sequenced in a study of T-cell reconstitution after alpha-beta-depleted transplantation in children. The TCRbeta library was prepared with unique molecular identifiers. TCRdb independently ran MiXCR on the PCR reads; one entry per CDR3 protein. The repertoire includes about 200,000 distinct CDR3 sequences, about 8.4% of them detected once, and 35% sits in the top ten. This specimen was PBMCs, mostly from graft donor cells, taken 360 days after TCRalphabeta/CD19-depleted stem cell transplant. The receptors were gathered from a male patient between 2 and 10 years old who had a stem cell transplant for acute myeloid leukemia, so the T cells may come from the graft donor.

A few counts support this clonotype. This CDR3 is CASSWDNNEQFF. Here the CDR3 DNA reads TGTGCCAGCAGCTGGGACAACAATGAGCAGTTCTTC. This chain uses TRBV6-2 or TRBV6-3 with TRBJ2-1; D is possibly TRBD1 (6 bases). Trimming pared 6 bases from V and 5 bases from J, leaving 8 bases between. The V gene's germline CDR1 is MNHEY and CDR2 SVGEGT. The CDR3 is made up of 12 amino acids.

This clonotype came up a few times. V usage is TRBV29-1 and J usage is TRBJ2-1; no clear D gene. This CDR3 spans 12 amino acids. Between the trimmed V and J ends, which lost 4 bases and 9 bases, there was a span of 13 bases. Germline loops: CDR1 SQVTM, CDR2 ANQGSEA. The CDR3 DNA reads TGCAGCGTTGTGTTGGGTTCTAGTGAGCAGTTCTTC. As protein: CSVVLGSSEQFF.

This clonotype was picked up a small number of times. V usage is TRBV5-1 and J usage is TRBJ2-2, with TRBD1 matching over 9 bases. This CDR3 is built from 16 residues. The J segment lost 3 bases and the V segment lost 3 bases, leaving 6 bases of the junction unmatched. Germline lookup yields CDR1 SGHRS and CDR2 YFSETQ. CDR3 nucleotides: TGCGCCAGCAGCTCCACAGGGGGCAGGTACACCGGGGAGCTGTTTTTT. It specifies CASSSTGGRYTGELFF.

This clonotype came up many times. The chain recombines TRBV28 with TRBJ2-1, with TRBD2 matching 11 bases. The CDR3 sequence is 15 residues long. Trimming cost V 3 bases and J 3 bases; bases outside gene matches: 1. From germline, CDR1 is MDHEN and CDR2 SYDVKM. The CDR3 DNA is TGTGCCAGCAGTTTTGGGACTAGCGGCTACAATGAGCAGTTCTTC. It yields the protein CASSFGTSGYNEQFF.

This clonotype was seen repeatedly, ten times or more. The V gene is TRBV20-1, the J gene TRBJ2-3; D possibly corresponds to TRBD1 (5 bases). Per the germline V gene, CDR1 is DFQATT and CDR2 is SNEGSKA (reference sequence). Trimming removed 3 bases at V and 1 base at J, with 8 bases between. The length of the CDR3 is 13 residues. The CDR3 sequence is CSASFRGTDTQYF. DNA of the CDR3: TGCAGTGCTAGCTTCAGGGGCACAGATACGCAGTATTTT.

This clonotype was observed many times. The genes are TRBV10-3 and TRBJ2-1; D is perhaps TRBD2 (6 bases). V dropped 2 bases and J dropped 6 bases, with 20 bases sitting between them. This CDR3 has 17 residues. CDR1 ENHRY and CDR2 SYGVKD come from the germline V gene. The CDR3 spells CAISEMGLRDFGNEQFF. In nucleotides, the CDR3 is TGTGCCATCAGTGAGATGGGACTGAGGGATTTCGGCAATGAGCAGTTCTTC.

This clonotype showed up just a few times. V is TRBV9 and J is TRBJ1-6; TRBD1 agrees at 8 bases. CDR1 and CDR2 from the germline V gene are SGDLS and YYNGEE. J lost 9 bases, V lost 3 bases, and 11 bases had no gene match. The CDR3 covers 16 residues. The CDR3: CASSAGGGTGGSPLHF. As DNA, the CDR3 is TGTGCCAGCAGCGCGGGAGGTGGGACAGGCGGTTCACCCCTCCACTTT.

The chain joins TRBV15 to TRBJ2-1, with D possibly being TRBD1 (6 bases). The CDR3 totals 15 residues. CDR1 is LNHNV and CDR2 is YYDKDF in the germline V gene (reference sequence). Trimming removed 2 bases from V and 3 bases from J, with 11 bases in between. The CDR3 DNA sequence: TGTGCCACCAGCAGAAGACAGGCCAGCTACAATGAGCAGTTCTTC. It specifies CATSRRQASYNEQFF. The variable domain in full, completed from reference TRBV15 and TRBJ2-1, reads DAMVIQNPRYQVTQFGKPVTLSCSQTLNHNVMYWYQQKSSQAPKLLFHYYDKDFNNEADTPDNFQSRRPNTSFCFLDIRSPGLGDTAMYLCATSRRQASYNEQFFGPGTRLTVL.

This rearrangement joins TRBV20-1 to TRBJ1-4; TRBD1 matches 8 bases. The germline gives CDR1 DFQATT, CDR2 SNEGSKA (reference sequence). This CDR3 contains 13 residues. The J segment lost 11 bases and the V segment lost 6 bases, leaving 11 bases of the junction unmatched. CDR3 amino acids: CSAVDRGAGKLFF. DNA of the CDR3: TGCAGTGCCGTCGACAGGGGCGCGGGGAAACTGTTTTTT.

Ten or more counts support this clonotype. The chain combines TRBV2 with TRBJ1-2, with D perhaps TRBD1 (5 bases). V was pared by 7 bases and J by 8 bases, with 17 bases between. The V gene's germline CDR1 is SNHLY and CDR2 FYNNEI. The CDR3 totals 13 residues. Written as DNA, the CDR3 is TGTGCCAGCATCCGGGGACCCCAGTGGGGCTACACCTTC. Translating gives CASIRGPQWGYTF.

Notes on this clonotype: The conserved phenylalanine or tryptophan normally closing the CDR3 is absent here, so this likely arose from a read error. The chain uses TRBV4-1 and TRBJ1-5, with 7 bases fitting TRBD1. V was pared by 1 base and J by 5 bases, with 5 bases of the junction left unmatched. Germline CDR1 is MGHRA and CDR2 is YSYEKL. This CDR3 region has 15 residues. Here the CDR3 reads CASSQVDREDQPQHS. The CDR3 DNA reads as TGCGCCAGCAGCCAAGTCGACAGGGAGGATCAGCCCCAGCATTCT.